The entry below describes one T cell receptor (beta chain). Antigen unknown. The entry originates in a study of cytomegalovirus exposure and HLA in healthy donors. Study-wide background: Tens of millions of unique TCRs from HLA-typed donors were held in an early release of data. Under 85% of a few hundred genotyped donors fell in the Caucasian-associated ancestry cluster.

Between the trimmed V and J ends, which lost 5 bases and 9 bases, there was a span of 19 bases. Germline V gene data show CDR1 as MNHEY and CDR2 as SMNVEV (reference sequence). CDR3 size: 14 residues. The PCR ran on 60 Vbeta and 13 Jbeta primers. Study processing details: In a later analysis, 10 million to 11 million of approximately 80 million unique beta chains occurred in at least two donors. Produced via immunoSEQ multiplex PCR; TCRdb's table is partial and in-frame only. V and J calls and clone size are those listed in that table; D and trimming were worked out from the DNA. Here the sample spans nearly 110,000 clones, 70% to 80% being singletons. Study observations and caveats: Accounts indicate the classifier identified cytomegalovirus status with strong specificity and sensitivity.

Sequenced: PBMCs. The clonotype was recovered from a female donor in good health and CMV-seronegative. The V call is TRBV27, the J call TRBJ2-5; tentatively, D is TRBD2 (6 bases). The CDR3 nucleotides read TGTGCCAGCAGTCCCCGGATCCGGGGGACTGCCCAGTACTTC. This sequence encodes CASSPRIRGTAQYF.